These 28 T cell receptor beta chains were sequenced from one sample in a study of cytomegalovirus exposure and HLA in healthy donors. 13 Jbeta primers and 60 Vbeta primers were used for the PCR. Profiled with immunoSEQ multiplex PCR; TCRdb holds only in-frame clones, not every one. The table shows about 150,000 clones, with 75% to 85% occurring only once. Specimen: PBMCs. The receptors stem from a woman aged 45-65 years in good health and CMV-seropositive.

The chain is built from TRBV6-8 and TRBJ2-7; 9 bases align to TRBD1. Germline loops: CDR1 MNHGY, CDR2 SAAAGT. V shed 6 bases, J shed 1 base, and the junction held 1 base outside the gene matches. This CDR3 is built from 13 residues. CDR3: CASSGQGSYEQYF. In DNA, the CDR3 is TGTGCCAGCAGCGGACAGGGGTCCTACGAGCAGTACTTC.

The J gene is TRBJ1-5, the V gene TRBV6-1; possible D gene TRBD1, 5 bases. The CDR3 is made up of 13 amino acids. Per germline, CDR1 MNHNS and CDR2 SASEGT. Trimming left V 2 bases short and J 4 bases short, with 6 bases between. The CDR3 loop reads CASSERGNQPQHF. The DNA of the CDR3 is TGTGCCAGCAGTGAAAGGGGTAATCAGCCCCAGCATTTT.

The rearrangement joins TRBV6-1 to TRBJ2-7; 11 bases line up with TRBD1. In germline, CDR1 is MNHNS, CDR2 SASEGT. J lost 7 bases, V lost 3 bases, and 11 bases had no gene match. The CDR3 has 16 residues. CDR3 coding DNA: TGTGCCAGCAGTGATTTCATAGGACAGGGGGCGGGTGAGCAGTACTTC. Amino acids: CASSDFIGQGAGEQYF.

This clone appeared once. The chain links TRBV5-4 to TRBJ2-5; 11 nucleotides align to TRBD2. The CDR3 covers 15 residues. Germline CDR1 is SGHNT and CDR2 is YYREEE (reference sequence). Trimming cost V 2 bases and J 5 bases; bases outside gene matches: 5. CDR3 sequence reads: CASSLGSGGAETQYF. For the CDR3, the DNA is TGTGCCAGCAGCTTAGGTAGCGGGGGGGCGGAGACCCAGTACTTC.

The chain carries TRBV5-1 and TRBJ2-7; 7 bases fit TRBD2. Trimming took 2 bases from V and 0 from J; bases not matched to a gene: 5. Germline values: CDR1 SGHRS, CDR2 YFSETQ. This CDR3 has 15 residues. The CDR3 nucleotides read TGCGCCAGCAGCTTTGGGTGGGAGGGCTCCTACGAGCAGTACTTC. Its protein product is CASSFGWEGSYEQYF. Full variable domain (rest looked up from reference TRBV5-1 and TRBJ2-7): KAGVTQTPRYLIKTRGQQVTLSCSPISGHRSVSWYQQTPGQGLQFLFEYFSETQRNKGNFPGRFSGRQFSNSRSEMNVSTLELGDSALYLCASSFGWEGSYEQYFGPGTRLTVT.

The sample holds a few counts of this clone. J is TRBJ1-4 and V is TRBV5-1; 10 positions agree with TRBD1. From germline, CDR1 is SGHRS and CDR2 YFSETQ. There are 15 residues in the CDR3. Trimming took 4 bases from V and 4 from J; bases not matched to a gene: 4. Written as DNA, the CDR3 is TGCGCCAGCAGCGGGACAGGGGCGATTAATGAAAAACTGTTTTTT. The encoded protein is CASSGTGAINEKLFF.

V and J are TRBV20-1 and TRBJ1-1, with no clear D. The CDR3 has 11 amino acids. The V end lost 3 bases, the J end lost 7 bases, and 9 bases lay between the germline ends. From germline, CDR1 is DFQATT and CDR2 SNEGSKA (reference sequence). The CDR3 reads CSASRAGEAFF. CDR3 sequence (DNA): TGCAGTGCTAGCCGGGCGGGTGAAGCTTTCTTT.

V usage is TRBV5-1 and J usage is TRBJ1-6; TRBD1 agrees at 9 bases. CDR3 size: 14 residues. V was clipped by 4 bases and J by 10 bases; unmatched bases: 6. Germline CDR1 reads SGHRS; CDR2 reads YFSETQ. The CDR3 coding sequence is TGCGCCAGCAGCCGGGGGGACAGGGACTCACCCCTCCACTTT. It encodes CASSRGDRDSPLHF.

The rearrangement joins TRBV6-6 to TRBJ2-3; 11 bases are shared with TRBD2. This CDR3 has 15 residues. Germline V gene data show CDR1 as MNHNY and CDR2 as SVGAGI (reference sequence). With V trimmed by 4 bases and J by 1 base, 1 base remained unmatched. The chain's CDR3 is CASSSLAGGTDTQYF. CDR3 nucleotide sequence: TGTGCCAGCAGTTCACTAGCGGGGGGCACAGATACGCAGTATTTT.

This chain joins TRBV5-1 and TRBJ2-5; D not certain. V lost 3 bases to trimming and J lost 5 bases, with 14 bases between them. The CDR3 covers 14 residues. The germline V gene has CDR1 SGHRS and CDR2 YFSETQ. Written as DNA, the CDR3 is TGCGCCAGCAGCTGGCGGCCCTCGCAGGAGACCCAGTACTTC. Its protein product is CASSWRPSQETQYF. Full variable domain (rest looked up from reference TRBV5-1 and TRBJ2-5): KAGVTQTPRYLIKTRGQQVTLSCSPISGHRSVSWYQQTPGQGLQFLFEYFSETQRNKGNFPGRFSGRQFSNSRSEMNVSTLELGDSALYLCASSWRPSQETQYFGPGTRLLVL.

J is TRBJ2-7 and V is TRBV12-5; weak D call: TRBD2 (5 bases). The CDR3 has 16 residues. V was shortened by 3 bases and J by 1 base, with 16 bases between the two germline ends. Germline CDR1 reads LGHNT; CDR2 reads FRNRAP. CDR3 sequence reads: CASGLSEAVQSYEQYF. The CDR3 DNA is TGTGCTAGTGGTTTATCGGAAGCGGTTCAGTCCTACGAGCAGTACTTC.

V gene TRBV5-5 combines with J gene TRBJ1-5, with D maybe TRBD1 (5 bases). Trimming removed 0 bases from V and 7 bases from J, with 5 bases in between. Germline CDR1 is SGHKS and CDR2 is YYEKEE (reference sequence). The CDR3 has 12 residues. As DNA, the CDR3 is TGTGCCAGCAGCTTGGCAGGGCAGCCCCAGCATTTT. This gives the protein CASSLAGQPQHF.

The chain links TRBV18 to TRBJ1-4, with D uncertain. Per germline, CDR1 KGHSH and CDR2 LQKENI. Trimming removed 1 base from V and 8 bases from J, with 14 bases in between. This CDR3 is built from 15 residues. CDR3 residues: CASSPRSPDGEKLFF. The CDR3 nucleotides are TGTGCCAGCTCACCACGAAGTCCCGACGGGGAAAAACTGTTTTTT.

The chain has TRBV7-2 and TRBJ1-5; D is possibly TRBD1 (6 bases). V lost 5 bases to trimming and J lost 4 bases, with 9 bases between them. CDR1 is SGHTA, CDR2 FQGNSA, per germline. This CDR3 contains 13 residues. CDR3: CASSVGQNQPQHF. As DNA, the CDR3 is TGTGCCAGCAGCGTCGGACAGAATCAGCCCCAGCATTTT. Drawing the rest from reference TRBV7-2 and TRBJ1-5, the complete variable domain is GAGVSQSPSNKVTEKGKDVELRCDPISGHTALYWYRQSLGQGLEFLIYFQGNSAPDKSGLPSDRFSAERTGGSVSTLTIQRTQQEDSAVYLCASSVGQNQPQHFGDGTRLSIL.

The chain employs TRBV18 and TRBJ1-1, with D uncertain. Germline V gene lookup returns CDR1 KGHSH and CDR2 LQKENI. The V end lost 6 bases, the J end lost 5 bases, and 16 bases lay between the germline ends. This CDR3 contains 14 residues. The CDR3 DNA is TGTGCCAGCTCCGCGAGGGAGGGCGGGACTGAAGCTTTCTTT. The encoded protein is CASSAREGGTEAFF.

This clone was recorded only once. The rearrangement joins TRBV9 to TRBJ2-1; 9 nucleotides agree with TRBD2. The CDR3 runs to 17 residues. J gave up 5 bases and V 0 bases, and 9 bases lay outside the gene matches. CDR1 and CDR2 from the germline V gene are SGDLS and YYNGEE. As DNA, the CDR3 is TGTGCCAGCAGCGTAGTATTGATGCGGGGGGGCCACAATGAGCAGTTCTTC. This encodes CASSVVLMRGGHNEQFF.

This chain uses TRBV2 with TRBJ2-1; 15 bases match TRBD2. The germline CDR1 and CDR2 sequences are SNHLY and FYNNEI. V was pared by 2 bases and J by 6 bases, with 5 bases of the junction left unmatched. CDR3 length equals 17 residues. The CDR3 sequence: CASSETGLAGGRNEQFF. CDR3 DNA sequence: TGTGCCAGCAGTGAAACAGGACTAGCGGGGGGGCGCAATGAGCAGTTCTTC.

The chain combines TRBV7-2 with TRBJ2-1, with D perhaps TRBD1 (6 bases). The CDR3 extends over 12 amino acids. Germline CDR1 is SGHTA and CDR2 is FQGNSA. V shed 6 bases and J shed 9 bases, with 12 bases lying between them. The CDR3 here is CASSRYRAEQFF. The CDR3, as DNA: TGTGCCAGCAGTCGTTACAGGGCTGAGCAGTTCTTC.

The rearrangement joins TRBV6-5 to TRBJ2-5; TRBD2 might be the D (7 bases). V was clipped by 0 bases and J by 9 bases, with 20 bases between them. The length of the CDR3 is 16 residues. Germline CDR1 and CDR2: MNHEY and SVGAGI. CDR3 region: CASSYSGAGRRGPQYF. DNA for the CDR3: TGTGCCAGCAGTTACTCCGGGGCGGGTAGGCGGGGGCCCCAGTACTTC.

This clone was found a few times. The J gene is TRBJ2-1, the V gene TRBV19, with 8 bases lining up with TRBD1. CDR1 and CDR2 from the germline V gene are LNHDA and SQIVND (reference sequence). This CDR3 is 12 amino acids long. Trimming took 3 bases from V and 15 from J; bases not matched to a gene: 7. The DNA for the CDR3 is TGTGCCAGTAGTATCAGGGGGCTCGGGTTGTTCTTC. Translated: CASSIRGLGLFF.

CDR3 DNA: TGTGCCACCAGCAGAGATCAGCAGAAGGGGCAGCCCCAGCATTTT. Its translation: CATSRDQQKGQPQHF. V and J are TRBV15 and TRBJ1-5, with a possible D match to TRBD1 (5 bases). The CDR3 runs to 15 residues. Per germline, CDR1 LNHNV and CDR2 YYDKDF (reference sequence). Deletions cut 0 bases from V and 7 bases from J, with 13 bases between. Supplemented by reference TRBV15 and TRBJ1-5, the full variable domain reads DAMVIQNPRYQVTQFGKPVTLSCSQTLNHNVMYWYQQKSSQAPKLLFHYYDKDFNNEADTPDNFQSRRPNTSFCFLDIRSPGLGDTAMYLCATSRDQQKGQPQHFGDGTRLSIL.

The chain recombines TRBV19 with TRBJ2-1, with a weak D call TRBD2 (5 bases). Per the germline V gene, CDR1 is LNHDA and CDR2 is SQIVND (reference sequence). The CDR3 has 16 amino acids. V was pared by 1 base and J by 3 bases, with 13 bases between. DNA of the CDR3: TGTGCCAGTAGTATAGGGCAGCCTGGGAGCTACAATGAGCAGTTCTTC. Translating gives CASSIGQPGSYNEQFF.

The gene calls are TRBV5-4 and TRBJ2-3, with a weak D call TRBD1 (6 bases). Germline CDR1 SGHNT, CDR2 YYREEE (reference sequence). V shed 4 bases and J shed 4 bases, with 16 bases lying between them. The CDR3 runs to 15 residues. The CDR3 sequence: CASSPLGAMADTQYF. As DNA, the CDR3 is TGTGCCAGCAGCCCCCTGGGGGCCATGGCAGATACGCAGTATTTT.

The chain couples TRBV5-1 to TRBJ2-5, with 11 positions matching TRBD1. Germline V gene data show CDR1 as SGHRS and CDR2 as YFSETQ. V lost 3 bases to trimming and J lost 4 bases; unmatched junction nucleotides: 11. The CDR3 is 17 amino acids. CDR3 coding DNA: TGCGCCAGCAGCTCATCCCCCGGGACAGGGGGGGGAGAGACCCAGTACTTC. This sequence encodes CASSSSPGTGGGETQYF. The complete variable domain, with remaining parts taken from reference TRBV5-1 and TRBJ2-5, reads KAGVTQTPRYLIKTRGQQVTLSCSPISGHRSVSWYQQTPGQGLQFLFEYFSETQRNKGNFPGRFSGRQFSNSRSEMNVSTLELGDSALYLCASSSSPGTGGGETQYFGPGTRLLVL.

The chain employs TRBV18 and TRBJ2-6, with D perhaps TRBD2 (6 bases). Germline V CDR1 and CDR2: KGHSH, LQKENI. V was cut by 3 bases and J by 0 bases, with 18 bases left in between. The length of the CDR3 is 19 residues. The CDR3 coding sequence is TGTGCCAGCTCACCTGCTGCGGGGTCCCGGAGCTCTGGGGCCAACGTCCTGACTTTC. Its translation: CASSPAAGSRSSGANVLTF.

The V call is TRBV19, the J call TRBJ1-2; TRBD1 matches at 7 bases. The CDR3 spans 13 residues. The J segment lost 8 bases and the V segment lost 3 bases, leaving 6 bases of the junction unmatched. The germline CDR1 and CDR2 sequences are LNHDA and SQIVND (reference sequence). The CDR3 is CASSMGHRGGYTF. DNA of the CDR3: TGTGCCAGTAGTATGGGTCACAGGGGAGGCTACACCTTC. Variable domain in full (rest from reference TRBV19 and TRBJ1-2): DGGITQSPKYLFRKEGQNVTLSCEQNLNHDAMYWYRQDPGQGLRLIYYSQIVNDFQKGDIAEGYSVSREKKESFPLTVTSAQKNPTAFYLCASSMGHRGGYTFGSGTRLTVV.

The chain employs TRBV11-2 and TRBJ2-3; unclear D gene. Germline V gives CDR1 SGHAT, CDR2 FQNNGV. The ends were cut back, 2 bases at V and 6 bases at J, with 6 bases in the middle. The CDR3 has 12 amino acids. The CDR3 reads CASSLQADTQYF. In nucleotides, the CDR3 is TGTGCCAGCAGCTTACAGGCGGATACGCAGTATTTT.

The chain recombines TRBV6-5 with TRBJ1-5, with 7 positions matching TRBD1. Germline V gene sequence: CDR1 MNHEY, CDR2 SVGAGI. This CDR3 is built from 15 residues. The V segment lost 6 bases and the J segment 5 bases; nucleotides outside the gene matches: 10. CDR3 in amino acids: CASSPQGGSYQPQHF. The DNA for the CDR3 is TGTGCCAGCAGCCCCCAGGGGGGCAGCTATCAGCCCCAGCATTTT.